Presented here are 19 T cell receptor beta chains from one specimen sequenced in a study of response to subunit inactivated influenza vaccine. MiXCR, applied by TCRdb to the RT-PCR reads, yields one record per CDR3 protein. The sample lists about 580,000 distinct CDR3 sequences; less than 15% were seen once. The sample here was PBMCs from blood, taken about 11 days after vaccination. The receptor set was obtained from a man aged 45-65 years who received an inactivated influenza vaccine.

In its sample, this clonotype was seen a few times. As DNA, the CDR3 is TGTGCCAGCAATCAAGGCGCGGGGGGGCACAATGAGCAGTTCTTC. Encoded protein: CASNQGAGGHNEQFF. This chain connects TRBV12-3 or TRBV12-4 to TRBJ2-1; 9 bases agree with TRBD2. This CDR3 has 15 amino acids. The trim removed 7 bases at V and 5 bases at J, leaving 9 bases unmatched.

This clonotype was recorded many times. The chain carries TRBV28 and TRBJ2-2, with TRBD2 matching over 10 bases. V was clipped by 6 bases and J by 4 bases; unmatched bases: 20. Germline V lookup: CDR1 MDHEN, CDR2 SYDVKM. The CDR3 sequence is 20 residues long. The CDR3 protein is CASSLLTGLADPIGTGELFF. CDR3 DNA: TGTGCCAGCAGCCTATTAACAGGACTAGCGGATCCTATTGGCACCGGGGAGCTGTTTTTT.

This clonotype was observed at least ten times. The chain has TRBV5-5 and TRBJ1-5; D might be TRBD1 (5 bases). The CDR3 covers 13 residues. Trimming removed 2 bases from V and 5 bases from J, with 8 bases in between. CDR1 is SGHKS, CDR2 YYEKEE, per germline (reference sequence). The CDR3 reads CASSFQGDQPQHF. The CDR3, as DNA: TGTGCCAGCAGCTTCCAGGGAGATCAGCCCCAGCATTTT. The variable domain in full, with the rest retrieved from reference TRBV5-5 and TRBJ1-5, is DAGVTQSPTHLIKTRGQQVTLRCSPISGHKSVSWYQQVLGQGPQFIFQYYEKEERGRGNFPDRFSARQFPNYSSELNVNALLLGDSALYLCASSFQGDQPQHFGDGTRLSIL.

This clonotype was seen more than once but under ten times. The J gene is TRBJ1-2, the V gene TRBV20-1; TRBD1 matches at 10 bases. Germline V CDR1 and CDR2: DFQATT, SNEGSKA (reference sequence). The CDR3 sequence is 14 residues long. V shed 4 bases, J shed 4 bases, and the junction held 6 bases outside the gene matches. CDR3 nucleotides: TGCAGTGCTAACCCGGGACAGGGGAGCTATGGCTACACCTTC. It specifies CSANPGQGSYGYTF.

This clonotype came up many times. The rearrangement joins TRBV28 to TRBJ1-2; 7 nucleotides match TRBD1. The CDR3 has 13 amino acids. J gave up 4 bases and V 6 bases, and 5 bases lay outside the gene matches. CDR1 and CDR2 from the germline V gene are MDHEN and SYDVKM. DNA of the CDR3: TGTGCCAGCAGCCCTGACAGGGCCTATGGCTACACCTTC. It codes for CASSPDRAYGYTF.

This clonotype was seen many times. This rearrangement joins TRBV29-1 to TRBJ2-2; D is uncertain. Germline-derived CDR1 and CDR2 are SQVTM and ANQGSEA. V was trimmed by 5 bases and J by 2 bases, leaving 12 bases between them. The CDR3 has 14 amino acids. This CDR3 is CSVRLGANTGELFF. The CDR3 DNA is TGCAGCGTTCGTCTCGGAGCAAACACCGGGGAGCTGTTTTTT.

The rearrangement links TRBV5-6 to TRBJ1-5, with a possible D match to TRBD1 (6 bases). With 4 bases removed from V and 7 bases from J, the gap between germline ends came to 12 bases. CDR3 length: 13 residues. Per the germline V gene, CDR1 is SGHDT and CDR2 is YYEEEE. As DNA, the CDR3 is TGTGCCAGCAGCAAGGGGGGGAACCAGCCCCAGCATTTT. This sequence encodes CASSKGGNQPQHF.

The rearrangement joins TRBV5-5 to TRBJ1-3, with D possibly being TRBD1 (6 bases). This CDR3 contains 15 residues. Germline CDR1 reads SGHKS; CDR2 reads YYEKEE (reference sequence). V was clipped by 3 bases and J by 0 bases, with 10 bases between them. The CDR3 protein is CASSSGTFSGNTIYF. CDR3 DNA sequence: TGTGCCAGCAGCTCCGGGACATTCTCTGGAAACACCATATATTTT.

This clonotype was recorded at least ten times. The rearrangement links TRBV5-1 to TRBJ2-7, with 10 bases matching TRBD2. The CDR3 consists of 17 residues. The germline gives CDR1 SGHRS, CDR2 YFSETQ. V trimming: 2 bases; J trimming: 0 bases; junction bases outside the gene matches: 8. The CDR3 spells CASSFGTSDLLSYEQYF. In DNA form, the CDR3 reads TGCGCCAGCAGCTTCGGGACTAGCGACCTACTCTCCTACGAGCAGTACTTC.

This clonotype was recorded many times. The V gene is TRBV11-2, the J gene TRBJ2-7; 11 nucleotides line up with TRBD2. The CDR3 contains 15 residues. V gave up 5 bases and J gave up 2 bases; unmatched junction bases: 5. Germline CDR1 is SGHAT and CDR2 is FQNNGV. The DNA for the CDR3 is TGTGCCAGCAGCCACAGTAGCGGGGGGGCCTACGAGCAGTACTTC. Translated, it gives CASSHSSGGAYEQYF.

This clonotype turned up a few times. DNA of the CDR3: TGTGCCAGCAGCCAAGCCACGGGGCGTGGCTATGGCTACACCTTC. Its translation is CASSQATGRGYGYTF. The rearrangement uses TRBV3-1 and TRBJ1-2, with a possible D match to TRBD1 (5 bases). The V end lost 1 base, the J end lost 4 bases, and 13 bases lay between the germline ends. The CDR3 extends over 15 amino acids. Per the germline V gene, CDR1 is LGHDT and CDR2 is YNNKEL (reference sequence).

There are many counts of this clonotype. The chain recombines TRBV29-1 with TRBJ2-2, with D perhaps TRBD2 (7 bases). This CDR3 comprises 13 residues. V gave up 7 bases and J gave up 5 bases, with 14 bases separating them. The V gene's germline CDR1 is SQVTM and CDR2 ANQGSEA. CDR3 nucleotide sequence: TGCAGCGCTGGCGAGGGGGGGACCGGGGAGCTGTTTTTT. Its protein product is CSAGEGGTGELFF.

In its sample, this clonotype was seen a few times. The rearrangement joins TRBV18 to TRBJ2-7; D is unresolved. CDR1 and CDR2 from the germline V gene are KGHSH and LQKENI. V lost 2 bases, J lost 0 bases, and 8 bases lay in between. The CDR3 runs 14 residues. The chain's CDR3 is CASSPSGVSYEQYF. As DNA, the CDR3 is TGTGCCAGCTCACCAAGTGGGGTCTCCTACGAGCAGTACTTC.

This chain links TRBV7-2 with TRBJ2-3, with D possibly matching TRBD1 (5 bases). Germline CDR1 SGHTA, CDR2 FQGNSA. The germline V and J ends were trimmed by 0 bases and 8 bases, with 15 bases remaining between them. The CDR3 is made up of 15 amino acids. DNA of the CDR3: TGTGCCAGCAGCTTAGCCCCGGGTCAGGGTGGTACGCAGTATTTT. Amino acid sequence: CASSLAPGQGGTQYF.

This clonotype was seen a handful of times. This chain uses TRBV7-9 with TRBJ2-3; D may correspond to TRBD1 or TRBD2 (5 bases each). Trimming cost V 4 bases and J 1 base, with 15 bases left between them. The length of the CDR3 is 16 residues. The germline gives CDR1 SEHNR, CDR2 FQNEAQ (reference sequence). CDR3: CASSSIQGRGTDTQYF. CDR3 sequence (DNA): TGTGCCAGCAGCTCGATTCAGGGACGTGGCACAGATACGCAGTATTTT.

The V and J genes are TRBV7-2 and TRBJ2-5; no firm D call. Germline CDR1 reads SGHTA; CDR2 reads FQGNSA. The CDR3 runs to 17 residues. With 0 bases removed from V and 3 bases from J, the gap between germline ends came to 17 bases. The DNA of the CDR3 is TGTGCCAGCAGCTTAGCTGTGGCGGCTGGTGGGGAAGAGACCCAGTACTTC. This gives the protein CASSLAVAAGGEETQYF.

The chain combines TRBV5-5 with TRBJ2-6; D unclear. Germline V gene sequence: CDR1 SGHKS, CDR2 YYEKEE (reference sequence). Trimming shortened V by 4 bases and J by 0 bases, and 11 bases separated the two germline ends. The CDR3 has 16 amino acids. The CDR3 DNA reads TGTGCCAGCAGCCCAATAGGATACTCTGGGGCCAACGTCCTGACTTTC. Protein product: CASSPIGYSGANVLTF.

This clonotype was found a few times. The chain joins TRBV28 to TRBJ1-2, with TRBD1 identical over 7 bases. Germline trimming cut 4 bases from V and 4 bases from J; bases unmatched to any gene: 6. The germline CDR1 and CDR2 sequences are MDHEN and SYDVKM. The CDR3 is 14 amino acids. The DNA of the CDR3 is TGTGCCAGCAGTTACGACAGGGAGGTCTATGGCTACACCTTC. Protein sequence: CASSYDREVYGYTF.

V usage is TRBV12-3 or TRBV12-4 and J usage is TRBJ2-1; 8 bases match TRBD2. J was trimmed by 1 base and V by 6 bases; bases with no gene match: 8. The CDR3 spans 16 residues. CDR3: CASSLGGAKSYNEQFF. In nucleotides, the CDR3 is TGTGCCAGCAGCCTCGGGGGGGCAAAGTCCTACAATGAGCAGTTCTTC.